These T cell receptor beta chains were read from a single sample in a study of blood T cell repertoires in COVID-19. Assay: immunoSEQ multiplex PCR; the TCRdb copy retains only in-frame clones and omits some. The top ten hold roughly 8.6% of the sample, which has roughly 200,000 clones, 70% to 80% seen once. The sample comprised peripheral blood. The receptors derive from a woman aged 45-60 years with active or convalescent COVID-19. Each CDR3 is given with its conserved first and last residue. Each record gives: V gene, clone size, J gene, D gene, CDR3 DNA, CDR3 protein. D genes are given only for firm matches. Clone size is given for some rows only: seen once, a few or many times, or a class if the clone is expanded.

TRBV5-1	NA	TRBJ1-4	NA	TGCGCCAGCAGCTTGTGGTACCAGGGGAAGGAAAAACTGTTTTTT	CASSLWYQGKEKLFF
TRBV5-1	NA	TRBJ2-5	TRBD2	TGCGCCAGCAGCTCCCGCTCAACTAGCGGGAGAGAGACCCAGTACTTC	CASSSRSTSGRETQYF
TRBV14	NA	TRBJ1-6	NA	TGTGCCAGCAGCTGGGGAACAGGGCCCCAATCACCCCTCCACTTT	CASSWGTGPQSPLHF
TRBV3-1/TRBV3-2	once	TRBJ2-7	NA	TGTGCCAGCAGCCCGACAGGTCCGGACTACGAGCAGTACTTC	CASSPTGPDYEQYF
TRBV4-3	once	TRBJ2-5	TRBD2	TGCGCCAGCAGCCAAGGCGGGAGCTGGTACCAAGAGACCCAGTACTTC	CASSQGGSWYQETQYF
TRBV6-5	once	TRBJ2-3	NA	TGTGCCAGCAGAGACCGGGACACCGCTTCAGATACGCAGTATTTT	CASRDRDTASDTQYF
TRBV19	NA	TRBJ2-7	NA	TGTGCCAGTAGTAACAGGAGGGGCACCTACGAGCAGTACTTC	CASSNRRGTYEQYF
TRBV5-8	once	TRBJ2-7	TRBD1	TGTGCCAGCAGCACGACAGGGATCCACGAGCAGTACTTC	CASSTTGIHEQYF
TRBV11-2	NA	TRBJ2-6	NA	TGTGCCAGCAGCCCGAAGGCTTGGACACTAAGCTCTGGGGCCAACGTCCTGACTTTC	CASSPKAWTLSSGANVLTF
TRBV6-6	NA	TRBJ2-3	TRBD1	TGTGCCAGCAGGAGGACAGGGGGTACGGATACGCAGTATTTT	CASRRTGGTDTQYF
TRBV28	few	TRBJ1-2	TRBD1	TGTGCCGGCGCGGGACAGGCCACCGGGGGCTACACCTTC	CAGAGQATGGYTF
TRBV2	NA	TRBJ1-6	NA	TGTGCCAGTCTCCTCCCGGGTGCGCATTCACCCCTCCACTTT	CASLLPGAHSPLHF
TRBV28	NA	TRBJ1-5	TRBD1	TGTGCCAGCAGTGTCGGGACAGGGGGCAATCAGCCCCAGCATTTT	CASSVGTGGNQPQHF
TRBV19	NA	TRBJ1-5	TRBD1	TGTGCCAGTAGCCCGACAGGGGATAGACAGCCCCAGCATTTT	CASSPTGDRQPQHF
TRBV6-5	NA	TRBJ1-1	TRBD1	TGTGCCAGCAGCGCAGTGGAGGGGGCGGTGACTTTCTTT	CASSAVEGAVTFF
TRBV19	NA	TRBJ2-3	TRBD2	TGTGCCAGTTCCAAGAGGCTAGCGGGAGACGCAGATACGCAGTATTTT	CASSKRLAGDADTQYF
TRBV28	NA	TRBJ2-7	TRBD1	TGTGCCAGCAGTCCGCGGACAGGTAACACCTACGAGCAGTACTTC	CASSPRTGNTYEQYF
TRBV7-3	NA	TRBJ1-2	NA	TGTGCCAGCAGCGACGCAGCGGGCTATGGCTACACCTTC	CASSDAAGYGYTF
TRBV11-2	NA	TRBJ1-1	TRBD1	TGTGCCAGCAGCTCACAGGGGGTGGAGAGCACTGAAGCTTTCTTT	CASSSQGVESTEAFF
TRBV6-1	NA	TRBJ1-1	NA	TGTGCCAGCAGTCCCCCGACAGGTGGGAACACTGAAGCTTTCTTT	CASSPPTGGNTEAFF
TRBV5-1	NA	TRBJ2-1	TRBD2	TGCGCCAGCAGCTCCTCCTTAAGCGGGAGCACCTACAATGAGCAGTTCTTC	CASSSSLSGSTYNEQFF
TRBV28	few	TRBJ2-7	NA	TGTGCCAGCAGTTCGTCCCACGAGCAGTACTTC	CASSSSHEQYF
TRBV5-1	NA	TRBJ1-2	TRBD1	TGCGCCAGCAGCGAGGACAGGGGCTTCTATGGCTACACCTTC	CASSEDRGFYGYTF
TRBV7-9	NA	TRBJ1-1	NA	TGTGCCAGCAGCTCCACCGGGCCCCGAGCGGACACTGAAGCTTTCTTT	CASSSTGPRADTEAFF
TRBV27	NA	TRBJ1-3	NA	TGTGCCAGCAGTGGTGCCGGGAGCCAAAACACCATATATTTT	CASSGAGSQNTIYF
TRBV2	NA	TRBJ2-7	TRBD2	TGTGCCAGCAGGATAGCGGGAGAACCCCACGAGCAGTACTTC	CASRIAGEPHEQYF